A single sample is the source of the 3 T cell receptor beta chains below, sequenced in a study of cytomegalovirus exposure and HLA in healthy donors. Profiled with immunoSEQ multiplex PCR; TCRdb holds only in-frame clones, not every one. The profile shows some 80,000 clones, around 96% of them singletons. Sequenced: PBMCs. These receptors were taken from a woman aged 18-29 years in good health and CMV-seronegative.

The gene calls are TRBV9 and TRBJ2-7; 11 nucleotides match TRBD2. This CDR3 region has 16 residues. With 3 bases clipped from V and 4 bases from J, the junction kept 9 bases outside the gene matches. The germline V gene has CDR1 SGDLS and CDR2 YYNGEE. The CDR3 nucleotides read TGTGCCAGCAGCGCCTCCGGGACTAGCGGAGCTTACGAGCAGTACTTC. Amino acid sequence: CASSASGTSGAYEQYF.

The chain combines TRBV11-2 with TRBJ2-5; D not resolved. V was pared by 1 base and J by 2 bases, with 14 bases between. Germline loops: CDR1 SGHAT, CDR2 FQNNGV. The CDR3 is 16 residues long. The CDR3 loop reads CASSLVPPPRQETQYF. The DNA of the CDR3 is TGTGCCAGCAGCTTAGTTCCTCCCCCCCGGCAAGAGACCCAGTACTTC.

Here the CDR3 reads CASSRQRGAFTDTQYF. Here the CDR3 DNA reads TGTGCCAGTAGCCGGCAACGGGGGGCTTTCACAGATACGCAGTATTTT. The chain is built from TRBV19 and TRBJ2-3, with TRBD2 as a possible D gene (7 bases). The germline V and J ends were trimmed by 6 bases and 2 bases, with 18 bases remaining between them. The length of the CDR3 is 16 residues. Germline assignment: CDR1 LNHDA and CDR2 SQIVND (reference sequence).